These 5 T cell receptor beta chains originate from one sample sequenced in a study of molecular identifiers for immune sequencing clone quantification. TCRdb recomputed calls from the PCR reads with MiXCR, one row per CDR3 protein. The data show 300,000 to 400,000 distinct CDR3 sequences, around 21% seen once. Sequencing input: naive CD8+ T cells from blood, with Jurkat cell RNA spiked in. Described subset: FACS-sorted CD8+CD4-CCR7+CD45RA+ naive T cells. These receptor sequences come from a human donor in good health. Some libraries in this study had Jurkat cell RNA spiked in.

This clonotype was picked up many times. The chain is built from TRBV11-2 and TRBJ1-4, with no clear D. Germline V gene lookup returns CDR1 SGHAT and CDR2 FQNNGV. V dropped 5 bases and J dropped 8 bases, with 6 bases sitting between them. This CDR3 has 11 amino acids. CDR3 amino acids: CASSPAEKLFF. DNA of the CDR3: TGTGCCAGCAGCCCCGCGGAAAAACTGTTTTTT.

In this sample, this clonotype turned up many times. The chain carries TRBV5-4 and TRBJ2-7; either TRBD1 or TRBD2 may fit D (5 bases each). Germline values: CDR1 SGHNT, CDR2 YYREEE (reference sequence). Trimming left V 3 bases short and J 2 bases short, with 12 bases between. The CDR3 runs 14 residues. CDR3 region: CASSWGTDTYEQYF. CDR3 in DNA: TGTGCCAGCAGCTGGGGGACGGATACCTACGAGCAGTACTTC.

This clonotype was counted many times. This sequence joins TRBV4-1 and TRBJ2-3, with no clear D. The germline V gene encodes CDR1 MGHRA and CDR2 YSYEKL. This CDR3 comprises 13 residues. V lost 2 bases, J lost 4 bases, and 7 bases lay in between. The DNA of the CDR3 is TGCGCCAGCAGCCAAACGACTCCAGATACGCAGTATTTT. It specifies CASSQTTPDTQYF.

The CDR3 sequence is CASSGGHTEAFF. CDR3 DNA sequence: TGTGCCAGCAGCGGGGGTCACACTGAAGCTTTCTTT. The chain couples TRBV9 to TRBJ1-1; D unresolved. This CDR3 is built from 12 residues. The V end lost 3 bases, the J end lost 3 bases, and 6 bases lay between the germline ends. Germline V CDR1 and CDR2: SGDLS, YYNGEE.

The chain joins TRBV6-6 to TRBJ2-5; D possibly matches TRBD1 or TRBD2 (7 bases each). Germline CDR1 and CDR2: MNHNY and SVGAGI (reference sequence). V lost 0 bases and J lost 1, with 15 bases in between. The CDR3 consists of 17 residues. CDR3 DNA sequence: TGTGCCAGCAGTTACTCCCCCCGCAGGGGGGGCCAAGAGACCCAGTACTTC. Translating gives CASSYSPRRGGQETQYF.